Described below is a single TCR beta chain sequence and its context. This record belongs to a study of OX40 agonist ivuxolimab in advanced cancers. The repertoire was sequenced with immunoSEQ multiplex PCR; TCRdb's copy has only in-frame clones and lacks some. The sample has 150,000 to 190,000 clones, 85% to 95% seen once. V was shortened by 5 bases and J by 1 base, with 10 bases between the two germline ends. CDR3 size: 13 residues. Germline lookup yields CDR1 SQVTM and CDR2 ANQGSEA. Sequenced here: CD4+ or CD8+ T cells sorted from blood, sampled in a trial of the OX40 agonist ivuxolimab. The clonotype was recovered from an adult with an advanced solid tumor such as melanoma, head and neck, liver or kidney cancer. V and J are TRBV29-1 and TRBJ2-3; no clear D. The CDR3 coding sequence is TGCAGCGTTAGGGAACGCCGCACAGATACGCAGTATTTT. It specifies CSVRERRTDTQYF.